The clone carrying this T cell receptor beta chain was observed a single time. Its antigen is currently unknown. Both iRepertoire HTBI primers and Arm-PCR of CDR3 regions were used to build the TCR beta libraries. TCRdb called the multiplex PCR reads again in MiXCR, with one record for every CDR3 protein. The data contain about 430,000 distinct CDR3 sequences, about 15% of them singletons. These data are taken from a study of regulatory T cells in long-lasting Graves disease. Germline V gene lookup returns CDR1 MGHRA and CDR2 YSYEKL. Losses at the gene ends were 4 bases for V and 5 bases for J; bases not matched to a gene: 6. CDR3 length: 15 amino acids. Study-wide findings and caveats: The number of shared public clonotypes was higher in persistent patients (2,741) than new patients (about 910). Persistent disease samples used TRBV28, TRBJ1-2 and TRBJ2-5 preferentially.

The time point here: newly diagnosed GD, antithyroid drugs for less than 3 months. TCR sequences were obtained from RNA taken from PBMCs. The sample was also reused in another study, on T cells in Graves' hyperthyroidism and ophthalmopathy.

The sample was peripheral blood mononuclear cells (PBMCs), taken at new diagnosis, from a patient treated with antithyroid drugs. The chain links TRBV4-1 to TRBJ2-1; TRBD1 matches at 9 bases. This TCR derives from a woman aged 40-49 years with Graves disease. The CDR3 loop reads CASSLRQGGHNEQFF. As DNA, the CDR3 is TGCGCCAGCAGCCTTAGACAGGGGGGGCACAATGAGCAGTTCTTC.